The 15 T cell receptor beta chains presented below share a single source sample, sequenced in a study of blood T cell repertoires in COVID-19. Method: immunoSEQ multiplex PCR; TCRdb's copy keeps in-frame clones and lacks some. The sample includes 120,000 to 150,000 clones, just under 90% of them seen just once. The sequenced sample consisted of peripheral blood. The origin of the receptors is a woman of 80 years or more with acute or convalescent COVID-19.

V usage is TRBV10-2 and J usage is TRBJ1-1; D is perhaps TRBD1 (6 bases). CDR1 WSHSY and CDR2 SAAADI come from the germline V gene. V was clipped by 6 bases and J by 3 bases, with 8 bases between them. The CDR3 consists of 12 residues. The CDR3 nucleotides read TGCGCCAGCAGAGGACAGTACACTGAAGCTTTCTTT. Protein sequence: CASRGQYTEAFF.

This chain connects TRBV25-1 to TRBJ2-3, with 7 bases lining up with TRBD1. J lost 7 bases, V lost 3 bases, and 10 bases had no gene match. Germline CDR1 MGHDK, CDR2 SYGVNS. The CDR3 length is 15 residues. In DNA, the CDR3 is TGTGCCAGCAGTGACCCAGGACAGGAGCCTAATACGCAGTATTTT. Its protein product is CASSDPGQEPNTQYF.

The gene calls are TRBV7-9 and TRBJ2-2; no definite D call. The CDR3 contains 14 residues. Looked up from germline, CDR1 is SEHNR and CDR2 is FQNEAQ (reference sequence). V lost 0 bases to trimming and J lost 5 bases, with 7 bases between them. This CDR3 is CASSLARSTGELFF. The CDR3 region has the DNA TGTGCCAGCAGCTTAGCTCGGTCGACCGGGGAGCTGTTTTTT.

The V call is TRBV7-2, the J call TRBJ1-3, with 11 positions matching TRBD1. Trimming removed 5 bases from V and 3 bases from J; junction bases left unmatched: 6. This CDR3 has 16 residues. Germline V lookup: CDR1 SGHTA, CDR2 FQGNSA. The CDR3 sequence: CASSNLDRGLGNTIYF. In nucleotides, the CDR3 is TGTGCCAGCAGCAACTTGGACAGGGGGCTTGGAAACACCATATATTTT. Variable domain in full (rest from reference TRBV7-2 and TRBJ1-3): GAGVSQSPSNKVTEKGKDVELRCDPISGHTALYWYRQSLGQGLEFLIYFQGNSAPDKSGLPSDRFSAERTGGSVSTLTIQRTQQEDSAVYLCASSNLDRGLGNTIYFGEGSWLTVV.

The gene calls are TRBV2 and TRBJ1-2; 8 bases match TRBD1. J gave up 4 bases and V 3 bases, and 4 bases lay outside the gene matches. Per germline, CDR1 SNHLY and CDR2 FYNNEI. The CDR3 length is 14 residues. CDR3 in DNA: TGTGCCAGCAGTGAGGACAGGGTAGGCTATGGCTACACCTTC. Translating it yields CASSEDRVGYGYTF. Filled out from reference TRBV2 and TRBJ1-2, the complete variable domain reads EPEVTQTPSHQVTQMGQEVILRCVPISNHLYFYWYRQILGQKVEFLVSFYNNEISEKSEIFDDQFSVERPDGSNFTLKIRSTKLEDSAMYFCASSEDRVGYGYTFGSGTRLTVV.

This chain's CDR3 is CASSLTGAASSYNEQFF. For the CDR3, the DNA is TGTGCCAGCAGCTTAACGGGTGCGGCCAGCTCCTACAATGAGCAGTTCTTC. This chain links TRBV7-3 with TRBJ2-1; no firm D call. V shed 0 bases and J shed 0 bases, with 12 bases lying between them. Germline V gene data show CDR1 as SGHTA and CDR2 as FQGTGA. This CDR3 is built from 17 residues. Combining the CDR3 with reference TRBV7-3 and TRBJ2-1 gives the whole variable domain GAGVSQTPSNKVTEKGKYVELRCDPISGHTALYWYRQSLGQGPEFLIYFQGTGAADDSGLPNDRFFAVRPEGSVSTLKIQRTERGDSAVYLCASSLTGAASSYNEQFFGPGTRLTVL.

This chain uses TRBV5-1 with TRBJ1-4; 9 bases are shared with TRBD1. The CDR3 has 15 amino acids. Germline V CDR1 and CDR2: SGHRS, YFSETQ. V shed 4 bases, J shed 8 bases, and the junction held 9 bases outside the gene matches. CDR3 in amino acids: CASSPLQGAGEKLFF. CDR3 DNA: TGCGCCAGCAGCCCTTTACAGGGGGCAGGGGAAAAACTGTTTTTT.

The rearrangement uses TRBV7-2 and TRBJ2-1, with 7 bases lining up with TRBD2. The V segment lost 5 bases and the J segment 1 base; nucleotides outside the gene matches: 5. The germline V gene has CDR1 SGHTA and CDR2 FQGNSA. The CDR3 extends over 15 amino acids. The CDR3 DNA sequence: TGTGCCAGCAGCCGGAGCGGGGCTTCCTACAATGAGCAGTTCTTC. Translated, it gives CASSRSGASYNEQFF.

This chain links TRBV19 with TRBJ1-2, with TRBD1 as a possible D gene (6 bases). V was cut by 1 base and J by 0 bases, with 9 bases left in between. CDR1 and CDR2 (germline): LNHDA, SQIVND (reference sequence). The CDR3 loop spans 15 amino acids. The CDR3 DNA reads TGTGCCAGTAGTATAGCCGGGACAACTAACTATGGCTACACCTTC. Translation: CASSIAGTTNYGYTF. The variable domain in full, with the rest retrieved from reference TRBV19 and TRBJ1-2, is DGGITQSPKYLFRKEGQNVTLSCEQNLNHDAMYWYRQDPGQGLRLIYYSQIVNDFQKGDIAEGYSVSREKKESFPLTVTSAQKNPTAFYLCASSIAGTTNYGYTFGSGTRLTVV.

This sequence joins TRBV6-5 and TRBJ2-7; the D gene is possibly TRBD2 (6 bases). The CDR3 runs to 16 residues. Trimming pared 3 bases from V and 0 bases from J, leaving 15 bases between. CDR1 MNHEY and CDR2 SVGAGI come from the germline V gene. CDR3 protein: CASSYLVAGSSYEQYF. CDR3 nucleotides: TGTGCCAGCAGTTATCTGGTGGCGGGGAGCTCCTACGAGCAGTACTTC.

The V call is TRBV18, the J call TRBJ2-7; D perhaps matches TRBD2 (6 bases). Germline V gene lookup returns CDR1 KGHSH and CDR2 LQKENI. The CDR3 sequence is 14 residues long. Trimming removed 3 bases at V and 6 bases at J, with 15 bases between. The CDR3 is CASSPIAGPAEQYF. In DNA form, the CDR3 reads TGTGCCAGCTCACCCATCGCGGGGCCGGCCGAGCAGTACTTC.

V usage is TRBV18 and J usage is TRBJ1-3, with a weak D call TRBD1 (5 bases). CDR3 length: 15 amino acids. Trimming left V 5 bases short and J 2 bases short, with 13 bases between. Germline CDR1 is KGHSH and CDR2 is LQKENI. Here the CDR3 reads CASSVSSGTGNTIYF. The CDR3 DNA follows: TGTGCCAGCTCAGTATCATCAGGGACTGGAAACACCATATATTTT.

V usage is TRBV5-4 and J usage is TRBJ1-2, with D unclear. Per germline, CDR1 SGHNT and CDR2 YYREEE (reference sequence). V was trimmed by 6 bases and J by 5 bases, leaving 14 bases between them. CDR3 length: 13 residues. The CDR3 spells CASTARGLYGYTF. The DNA of the CDR3 is TGTGCCAGCACCGCTCGTGGGCTGTATGGCTACACCTTC.

About this clone itself: Other DNA sequences in the same sample also yield this CDR3. The chain combines TRBV3-1 (or the pseudogene TRBV3-2) with TRBJ1-1; 11 nucleotides align to TRBD1. The CDR3 is 17 amino acids. Trimming took 0 bases from V and 5 from J; bases not matched to a gene: 8. CDR1 and CDR2 (germline): LGHDT, YNNKEL (reference sequence). The CDR3 protein is CASSQDGGTGGRTEAFF. Written as DNA, the CDR3 is TGTGCCAGCAGCCAAGATGGGGGGACAGGGGGGAGAACTGAAGCTTTCTTT.

As for this clone: Within the sample, other DNA sequences also encode this same CDR3. This chain uses TRBV5-1 with TRBJ1-1, with D perhaps matching TRBD1 (5 bases). The V end was cut by 4 bases, the J end by 1 base, with 11 bases between. The CDR3 consists of 14 residues. Germline loops: CDR1 SGHRS, CDR2 YFSETQ. The chain's CDR3 is CASSVPTGNTEAFF. CDR3 nucleotide sequence: TGCGCCAGCAGCGTCCCCACAGGGAACACTGAAGCTTTCTTT.